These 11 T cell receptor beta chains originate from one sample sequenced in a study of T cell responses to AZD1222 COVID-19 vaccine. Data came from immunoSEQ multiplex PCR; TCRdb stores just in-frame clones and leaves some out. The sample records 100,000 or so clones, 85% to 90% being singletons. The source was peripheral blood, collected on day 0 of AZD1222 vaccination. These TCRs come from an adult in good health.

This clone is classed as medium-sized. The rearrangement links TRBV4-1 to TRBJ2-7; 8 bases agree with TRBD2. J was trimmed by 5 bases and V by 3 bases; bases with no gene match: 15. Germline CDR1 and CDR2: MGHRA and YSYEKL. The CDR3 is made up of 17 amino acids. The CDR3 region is CASSQTPPGGVKDEQYF. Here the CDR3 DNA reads TGCGCCAGCAGCCAGACCCCCCCGGGGGGGGTTAAGGACGAGCAGTACTTC.

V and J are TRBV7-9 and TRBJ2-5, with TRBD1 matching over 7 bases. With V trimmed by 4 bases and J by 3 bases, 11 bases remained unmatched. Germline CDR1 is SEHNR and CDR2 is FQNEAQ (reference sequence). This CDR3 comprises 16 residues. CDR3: CASSSAGQTGKETQYF. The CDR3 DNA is TGTGCCAGCAGCTCCGCGGGTCAGACAGGGAAAGAGACCCAGTACTTC.

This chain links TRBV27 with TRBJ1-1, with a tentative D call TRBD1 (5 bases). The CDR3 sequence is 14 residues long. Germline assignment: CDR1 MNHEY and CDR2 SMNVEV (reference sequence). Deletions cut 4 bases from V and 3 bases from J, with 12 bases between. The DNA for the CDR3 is TGTGCCAGCAGTTGGCGGAGGGACGACACTGAAGCTTTCTTT. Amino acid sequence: CASSWRRDDTEAFF.

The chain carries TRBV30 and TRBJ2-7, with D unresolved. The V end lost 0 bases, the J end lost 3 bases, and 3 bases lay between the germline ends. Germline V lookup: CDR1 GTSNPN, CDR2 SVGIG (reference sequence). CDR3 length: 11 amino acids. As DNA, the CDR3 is TGTGCCTGGAGTGTACGCTACGAGCAGTACTTC. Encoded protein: CAWSVRYEQYF.

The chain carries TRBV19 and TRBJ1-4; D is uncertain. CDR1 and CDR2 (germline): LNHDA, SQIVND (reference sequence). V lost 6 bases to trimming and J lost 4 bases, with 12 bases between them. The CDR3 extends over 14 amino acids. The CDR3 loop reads CASRTQYRNEKLFF. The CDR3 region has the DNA TGTGCCAGTAGAACACAGTACCGTAATGAAAAACTGTTTTTT.

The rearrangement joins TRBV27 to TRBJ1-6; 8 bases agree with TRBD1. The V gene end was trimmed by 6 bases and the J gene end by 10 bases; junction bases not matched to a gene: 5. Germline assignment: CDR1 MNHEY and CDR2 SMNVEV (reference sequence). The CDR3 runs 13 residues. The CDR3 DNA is TGTGCCAGCAGAACCCACAGGGGGTCACCCCTCCACTTT. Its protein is CASRTHRGSPLHF.

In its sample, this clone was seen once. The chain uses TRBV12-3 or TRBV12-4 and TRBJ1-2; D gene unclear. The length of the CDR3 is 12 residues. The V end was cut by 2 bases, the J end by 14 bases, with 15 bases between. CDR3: CASSLSRYEETF. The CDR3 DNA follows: TGTGCCAGCAGTTTATCTAGGTATGAGGAAACCTTC.

In nucleotides, the CDR3 is TGTGCCAGTAGTATAGATGACAGTTCGGGTCAGCCCCAGCATTTT. Translating it yields CASSIDDSSGQPQHF. The rearrangement uses TRBV19 and TRBJ1-5, with D possibly TRBD1 on 5 matching bases. V dropped 0 bases and J dropped 6 bases, with 12 bases sitting between them. Germline V CDR1 and CDR2: LNHDA, SQIVND (reference sequence). The CDR3 loop spans 15 amino acids. Complete variable domain (other parts from reference TRBV19 and TRBJ1-5): DGGITQSPKYLFRKEGQNVTLSCEQNLNHDAMYWYRQDPGQGLRLIYYSQIVNDFQKGDIAEGYSVSREKKESFPLTVTSAQKNPTAFYLCASSIDDSSGQPQHFGDGTRLSIL.

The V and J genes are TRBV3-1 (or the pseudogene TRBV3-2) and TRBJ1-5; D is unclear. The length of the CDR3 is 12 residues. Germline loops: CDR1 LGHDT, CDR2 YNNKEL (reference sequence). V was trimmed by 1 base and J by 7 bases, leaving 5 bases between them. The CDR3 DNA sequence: TGTGCCAGCAGCCAAGGTACACAGCCCCAGCATTTT. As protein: CASSQGTQPQHF.

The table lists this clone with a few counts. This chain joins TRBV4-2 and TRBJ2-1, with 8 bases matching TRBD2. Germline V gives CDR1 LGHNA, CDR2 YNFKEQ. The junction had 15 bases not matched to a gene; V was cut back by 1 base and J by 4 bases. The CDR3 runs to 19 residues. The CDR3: CASSQGVYAGGGVYNEQFF. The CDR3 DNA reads TGTGCCAGCAGCCAAGGGGTGTACGCGGGAGGTGGGGTGTACAATGAGCAGTTCTTC.

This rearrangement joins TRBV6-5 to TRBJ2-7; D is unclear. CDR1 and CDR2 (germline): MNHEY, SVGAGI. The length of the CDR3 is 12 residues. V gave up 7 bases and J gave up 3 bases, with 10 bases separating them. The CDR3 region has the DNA TGTGCCAGCATGAGTGTAATCTACGAGCAGTACTTC. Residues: CASMSVIYEQYF.